This T cell receptor (beta chain) is drawn from a study of blood T cell repertoires in COVID-19. Clinical history as reported by participants underpinned cohort assignment. The method was immunoSEQ multiplex PCR; TCRdb's version includes in-frame clones alone and lacks a portion of them. The repertoire holds approximately 280,000 clones, about 85% seen once, with about 2.5% in the top ten. Sequencing was performed on PBMCs or T cells enriched from blood (not recorded which). This receptor was taken from a woman in her fifties or sixties who had recovered from COVID-19.

The CDR3 here is CASSNNRDATQYF. CDR3 sequence (DNA): TGTGCCAGCAGTAACAACAGGGATGCGACCCAGTACTTC. The gene calls are TRBV6-5 and TRBJ2-5; D is possibly TRBD1 (6 bases). The CDR3 covers 13 residues. Trimming took 5 bases from V and 7 from J, leaving 14 bases between them. The germline V gene encodes CDR1 MNHEY and CDR2 SVGAGI.